What follows are 8 T cell receptor beta chains derived from one specimen sequenced in a study of blood T cell repertoires in COVID-19. The data were produced by immunoSEQ multiplex PCR, yet TCRdb's version contains in-frame clones alone and is incomplete. The data hold about 270,000 clones, with 80% to 90% observed a single time. The sequenced sample consisted of peripheral blood. These receptors all come from a woman in her forties or fifties who had recovered from COVID-19.

In DNA, the CDR3 is TGTGCCAGCAGCAATGGGCCAGGCGACTATGGCTACACCTTC. Its translation is CASSNGPGDYGYTF. The chain links TRBV28 to TRBJ1-2, with no clear D. CDR3 size: 14 residues. Germline V gene sequence: CDR1 MDHEN, CDR2 SYDVKM. V was trimmed by 6 bases and J by 3 bases, leaving 14 bases between them.

This chain connects TRBV7-2 to TRBJ2-7; D is perhaps TRBD2 (6 bases). V shed 0 bases and J shed 0 bases, with 6 bases lying between them. This CDR3 has 14 residues. The germline V gene has CDR1 SGHTA and CDR2 FQGNSA. CDR3 sequence: CASSLAGGSYEQYF. The CDR3 DNA follows: TGTGCCAGCAGCTTAGCGGGGGGCTCCTACGAGCAGTACTTC. Full variable domain (rest looked up from reference TRBV7-2 and TRBJ2-7): GAGVSQSPSNKVTEKGKDVELRCDPISGHTALYWYRQSLGQGLEFLIYFQGNSAPDKSGLPSDRFSAERTGGSVSTLTIQRTQQEDSAVYLCASSLAGGSYEQYFGPGTRLTVT.

V and J are TRBV5-6 and TRBJ2-5; D possibly corresponds to TRBD1 (7 bases). Looked up from germline, CDR1 is SGHDT and CDR2 is YYEEEE. This CDR3 has 14 amino acids. Trimming took off 4 bases at V and 5 bases at J, with 15 bases between the two ends. The CDR3 here is CASSRTGLQETQYF. CDR3 bases: TGTGCCAGCAGCCGGACAGGACTACAGGAGACCCAGTACTTC.

The chain couples TRBV11-2 to TRBJ2-7; 9 bases align to TRBD2. Germline V gene data show CDR1 as SGHAT and CDR2 as FQNNGV. The V and J ends lost 7 bases and 3 bases, in that order; junction bases with no gene match: 7. CDR3 size: 14 residues. CDR3 residues: CASTRALAGYEQYF. CDR3 nucleotide sequence: TGTGCCAGCACCCGGGCACTAGCGGGCTACGAGCAGTACTTC. Together with reference TRBV11-2 and TRBJ2-7, the CDR3 gives the full variable domain: EAGVAQSPRYKIIEKRQSVAFWCNPISGHATLYWYQQILGQGPKLLIQFQNNGVVDDSQLPKDRFSAERLKGVDSTLKIQPAKLEDSAVYLCASTRALAGYEQYFGPGTRLTVT.

The rearrangement uses TRBV15 and TRBJ2-7; D is perhaps TRBD1 (6 bases). The CDR3 is 16 residues long. CDR1 and CDR2 from the germline V gene are LNHNV and YYDKDF (reference sequence). V dropped 3 bases and J dropped 5 bases, with 20 bases sitting between them. The DNA of the CDR3 is TGTGCCACCAGCAGGACAACAACAGGGCTGGGAGACGAGCAGTACTTC. Translated: CATSRTTTGLGDEQYF.

The rearrangement uses TRBV4-1 and TRBJ2-2; 7 bases are a match to TRBD2. Germline CDR1 reads MGHRA; CDR2 reads YSYEKL. The CDR3 is 17 residues long. J was trimmed by 5 bases and V by 3 bases; bases with no gene match: 12. The CDR3 nucleotides are TGCGCCAGCAGCCAGCTTGTCGGGGGGAAATGGACCGGGGAGCTGTTTTTT. It is translated as CASSQLVGGKWTGELFF.

This clone was seen only once. The rearrangement links TRBV20-1 to TRBJ1-3, with D hard to call. The germline CDR1 and CDR2 sequences are DFQATT and SNEGSKA (reference sequence). Trimming left V 3 bases short and J 0 bases short, with 12 bases between. The CDR3 loop spans 15 amino acids. CDR3 in amino acids: CSASNAPDSGNTIYF. CDR3 DNA: TGCAGTGCTAGTAACGCTCCAGACTCTGGAAACACCATATATTTT.

This clone has a handful of counts. The chain recombines TRBV5-6 with TRBJ1-2, with 7 bases aligning to TRBD1. V gave up 3 bases and J gave up 4 bases; unmatched junction bases: 3. The CDR3 length is 13 residues. Looked up from germline, CDR1 is SGHDT and CDR2 is YYEEEE. This chain's CDR3 is CASSSGQTYGYTF. CDR3 DNA: TGTGCCAGCAGCTCGGGACAGACCTATGGCTACACCTTC.